Described below is a single T cell receptor beta chain sequence and its context. Germline V gene data show CDR1 as SQVTM and CDR2 as ANQGSEA. The ends lost 5 bases at V and 0 bases at J; junction bases unmatched: 8. This CDR3 has 16 residues. Per-sample PBMC isolation yielded at least 7 million cells. The authors ran a second PCR of about 6 to 11 cycles using a sample-barcoded 5' primer and a J-beta primer mix. Each single sample gave us at least 2.5 million CDR3-containing paired-end reads. TCRdb re-called the 5' RACE reads through MiXCR, storing one row per CDR3 protein. In the table there are hundreds of thousands of distinct CDR3 sequences, about 27% of which are singletons. This sample is part of a study of blood T cells in healthy people across ages. Study-wide background: About one barcoded TCR beta cDNA was captured per two T cells.

Another study also made use of these data, one on T cells of mothers and their children. As that study records: The authors added sample barcodes and 2-4 random nucleotides using the M1S primer of the second PCR.

This clonotype was obtained from a boy younger than 10 in good health. The sequencing sample was made of blood. The V call is TRBV29-1, the J call TRBJ1-4; 8 positions match TRBD1. The CDR3 region has the DNA TGCAGCGTTTCGGCAGGGGGCAGAGCAACTAATGAAAAACTGTTTTTT. Translated: CSVSAGGRATNEKLFF.